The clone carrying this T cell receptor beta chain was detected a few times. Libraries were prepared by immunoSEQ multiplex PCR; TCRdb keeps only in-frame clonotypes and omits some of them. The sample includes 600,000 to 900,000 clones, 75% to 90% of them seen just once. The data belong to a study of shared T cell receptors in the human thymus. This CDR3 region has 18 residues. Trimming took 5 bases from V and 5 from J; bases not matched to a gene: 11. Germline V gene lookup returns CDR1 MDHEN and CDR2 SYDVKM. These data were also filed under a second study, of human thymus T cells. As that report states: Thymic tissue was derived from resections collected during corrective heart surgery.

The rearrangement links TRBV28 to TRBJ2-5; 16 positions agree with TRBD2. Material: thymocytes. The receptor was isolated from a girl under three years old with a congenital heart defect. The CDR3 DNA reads TGTGCCAGCAGTGCCGGGACTAGCGGGGGGGTTCCTGAGGAGACCCAGTACTTC. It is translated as CASSAGTSGGVPEETQYF. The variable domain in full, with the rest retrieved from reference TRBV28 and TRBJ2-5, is DVKVTQSSRYLVKRTGEKVFLECVQDMDHENMFWYRQDPGLGLRLIYFSYDVKMKEKGDIPEGYSVSREKKERFSLILESASTNQTSMYLCASSAGTSGGVPEETQYFGPGTRLLVL.